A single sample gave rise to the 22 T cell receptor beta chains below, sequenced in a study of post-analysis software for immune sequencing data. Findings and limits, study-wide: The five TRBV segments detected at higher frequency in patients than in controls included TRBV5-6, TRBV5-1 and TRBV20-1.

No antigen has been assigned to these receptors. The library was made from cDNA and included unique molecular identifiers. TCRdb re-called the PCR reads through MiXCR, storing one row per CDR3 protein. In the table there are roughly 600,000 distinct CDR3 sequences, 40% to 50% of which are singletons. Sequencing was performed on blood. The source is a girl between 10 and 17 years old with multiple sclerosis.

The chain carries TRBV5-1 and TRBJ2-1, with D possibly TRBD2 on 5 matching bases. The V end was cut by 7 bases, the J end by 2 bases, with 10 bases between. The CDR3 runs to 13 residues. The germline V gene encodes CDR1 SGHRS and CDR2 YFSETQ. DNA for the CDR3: TGCGCCAGCGTGGAAGCGGCCTACAATGAGCAGTTCTTC. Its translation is CASVEAAYNEQFF.

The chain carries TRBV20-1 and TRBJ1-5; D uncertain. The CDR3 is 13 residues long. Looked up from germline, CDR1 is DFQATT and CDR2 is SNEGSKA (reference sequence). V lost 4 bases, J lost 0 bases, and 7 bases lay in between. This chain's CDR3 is CSATNYSNQPQHF. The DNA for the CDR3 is TGCAGTGCTACGAATTATAGCAATCAGCCCCAGCATTTT.

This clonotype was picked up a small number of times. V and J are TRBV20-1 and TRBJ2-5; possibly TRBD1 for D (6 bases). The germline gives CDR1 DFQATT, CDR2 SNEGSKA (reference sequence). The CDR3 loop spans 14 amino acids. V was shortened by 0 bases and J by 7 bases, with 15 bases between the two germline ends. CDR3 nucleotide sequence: TGCAGTGCTAGAGATAGGGCAGGGGTGGGGACCCAGTACTTC. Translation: CSARDRAGVGTQYF.

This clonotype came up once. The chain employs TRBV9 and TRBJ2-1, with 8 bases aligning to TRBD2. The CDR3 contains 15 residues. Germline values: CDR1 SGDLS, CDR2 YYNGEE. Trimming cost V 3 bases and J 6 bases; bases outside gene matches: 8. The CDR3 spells CASSDQASGFNEQFF. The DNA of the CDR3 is TGTGCCAGCAGCGACCAGGCTAGCGGGTTCAATGAGCAGTTCTTC.

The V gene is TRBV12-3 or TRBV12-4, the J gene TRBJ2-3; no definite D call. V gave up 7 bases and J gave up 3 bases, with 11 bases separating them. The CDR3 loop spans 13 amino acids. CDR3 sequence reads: CASMVVGTDTQYF. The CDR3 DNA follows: TGTGCCAGCATGGTAGTGGGAACAGATACGCAGTATTTT.

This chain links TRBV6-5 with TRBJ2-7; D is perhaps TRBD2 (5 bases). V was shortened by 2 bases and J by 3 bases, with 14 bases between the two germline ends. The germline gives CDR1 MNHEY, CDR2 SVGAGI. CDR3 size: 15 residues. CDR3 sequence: CASSYPLAENYEQYV. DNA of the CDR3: TGTGCCAGCAGTTACCCGCTAGCCGAGAACTACGAGCAGTACGTC.

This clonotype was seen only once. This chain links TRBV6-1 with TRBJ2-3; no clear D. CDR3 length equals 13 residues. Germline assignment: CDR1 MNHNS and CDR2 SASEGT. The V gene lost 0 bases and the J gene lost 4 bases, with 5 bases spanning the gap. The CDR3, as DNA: TGTGCCAGCAGTGAAGCCGGCCCAGATACGCAGTATTTT. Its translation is CASSEAGPDTQYF.

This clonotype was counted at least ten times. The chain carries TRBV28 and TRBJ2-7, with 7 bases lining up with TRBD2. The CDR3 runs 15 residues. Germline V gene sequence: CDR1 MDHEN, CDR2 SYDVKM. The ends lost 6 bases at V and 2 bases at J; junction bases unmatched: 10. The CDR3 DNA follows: TGTGCCAGCAGAAGGCGCAGGGAGGGGACCTACGAGCAGTACTTC. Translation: CASRRRREGTYEQYF.

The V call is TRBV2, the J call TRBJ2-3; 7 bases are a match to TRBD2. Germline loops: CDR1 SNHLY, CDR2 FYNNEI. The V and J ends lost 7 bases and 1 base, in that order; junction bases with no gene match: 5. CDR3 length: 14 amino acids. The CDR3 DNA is TGTGCCAGCAAAGGTCGGGGGGGCACAGATACGCAGTATTTT. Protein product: CASKGRGGTDTQYF.

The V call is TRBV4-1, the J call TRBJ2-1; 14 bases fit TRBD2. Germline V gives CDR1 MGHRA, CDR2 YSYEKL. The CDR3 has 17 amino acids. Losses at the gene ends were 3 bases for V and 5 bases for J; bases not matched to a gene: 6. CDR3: CASSHRTSGGSDNEQFF. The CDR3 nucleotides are TGCGCCAGCAGCCATCGGACTAGCGGGGGGAGTGACAATGAGCAGTTCTTC.

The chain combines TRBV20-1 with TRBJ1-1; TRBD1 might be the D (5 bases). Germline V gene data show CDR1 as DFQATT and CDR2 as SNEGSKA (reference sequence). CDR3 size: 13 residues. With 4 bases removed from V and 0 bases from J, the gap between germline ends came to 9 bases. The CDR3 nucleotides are TGCAGTGCTACCGGGGCCTTGAACACTGAAGCTTTCTTT. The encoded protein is CSATGALNTEAFF.

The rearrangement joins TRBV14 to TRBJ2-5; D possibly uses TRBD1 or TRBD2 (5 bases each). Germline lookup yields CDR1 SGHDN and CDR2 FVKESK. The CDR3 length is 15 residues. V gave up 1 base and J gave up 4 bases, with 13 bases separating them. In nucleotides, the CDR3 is TGTGCCAGCAGCCAAGGGGGGACCTCAGGAGAGACCCAGTACTTC. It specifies CASSQGGTSGETQYF.

In DNA form, the CDR3 reads TGTGCCAGCAGTTTGGGGCGGGGCCCGAGCGAGCAGTACTTC. This codes for CASSLGRGPSEQYF. This chain joins TRBV12-3 or TRBV12-4 and TRBJ2-5, with a weak D call TRBD2 (6 bases). The DNA matches TRBJ2-7 better at its end, which makes the J call doubtful. This CDR3 has 14 residues.

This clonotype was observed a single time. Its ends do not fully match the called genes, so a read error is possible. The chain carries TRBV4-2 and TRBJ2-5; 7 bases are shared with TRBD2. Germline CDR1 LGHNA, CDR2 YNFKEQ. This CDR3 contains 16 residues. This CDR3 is CASSQEGLAVQEAQYF. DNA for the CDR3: TGTGCCAGCAGCCAAGAAGGCCTAGCGGTCCAAGAGGCCCAGTACTTC.

The DNA for the CDR3 is TGTGCCATCAGTGACACATCCGGGAGCTATGGCTACACCTTC. This encodes CAISDTSGSYGYTF. The chain joins TRBV10-3 to TRBJ1-2; D gene ambiguous. The CDR3 sequence is 14 residues long. Germline V gene lookup returns CDR1 ENHRY and CDR2 SYGVKD. V lost 3 bases and J lost 4, with 12 bases in between.

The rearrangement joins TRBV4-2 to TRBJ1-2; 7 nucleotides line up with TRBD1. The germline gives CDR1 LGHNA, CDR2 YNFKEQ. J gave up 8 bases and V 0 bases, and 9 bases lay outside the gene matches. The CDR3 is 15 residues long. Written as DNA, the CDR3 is TGTGCCAGCAGCCAAGATAGGAGGGGGCAAGACGGCTACACCTTC. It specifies CASSQDRRGQDGYTF.

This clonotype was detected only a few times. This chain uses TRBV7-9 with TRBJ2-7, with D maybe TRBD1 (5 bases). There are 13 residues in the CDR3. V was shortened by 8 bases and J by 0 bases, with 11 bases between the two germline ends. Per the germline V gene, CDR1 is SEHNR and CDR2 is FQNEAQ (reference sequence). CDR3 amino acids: CASATTGSYEQYF. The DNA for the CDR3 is TGTGCCAGCGCTACAACAGGCTCCTACGAGCAGTACTTC.

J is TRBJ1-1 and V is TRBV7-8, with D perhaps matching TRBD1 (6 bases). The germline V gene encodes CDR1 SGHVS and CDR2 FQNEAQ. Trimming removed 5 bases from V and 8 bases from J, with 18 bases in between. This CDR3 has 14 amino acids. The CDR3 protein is CASSLRGDGKEAFF. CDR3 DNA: TGTGCCAGCAGCCTGAGGGGGGACGGAAAAGAAGCTTTCTTT.

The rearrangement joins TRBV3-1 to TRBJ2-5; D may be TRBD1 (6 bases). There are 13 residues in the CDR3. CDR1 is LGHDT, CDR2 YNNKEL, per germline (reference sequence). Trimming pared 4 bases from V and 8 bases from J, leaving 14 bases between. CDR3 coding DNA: TGTGCCAGCAGCCTCAGGGGTCCCGGAACCCAGTACTTC. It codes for CASSLRGPGTQYF.

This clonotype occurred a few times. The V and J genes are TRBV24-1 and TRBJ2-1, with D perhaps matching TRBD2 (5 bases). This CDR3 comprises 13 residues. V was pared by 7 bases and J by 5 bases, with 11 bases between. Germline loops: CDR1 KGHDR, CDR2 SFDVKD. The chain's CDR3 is CATRGEVHNEQFF. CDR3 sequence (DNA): TGTGCCACCAGGGGAGAGGTCCACAATGAGCAGTTCTTC.

The CDR3 DNA is TGCGCCAGCAGCGGCAGGACTAGCGAGGGGGCTGAGCAGTTCTTC. The encoded protein is CASSGRTSEGAEQFF. The chain links TRBV5-1 to TRBJ2-1, with 9 bases aligning to TRBD2. The junction had 11 bases not matched to a gene; V was cut back by 4 bases and J by 9 bases. The CDR3 sequence is 15 residues long. Germline V gene sequence: CDR1 SGHRS, CDR2 YFSETQ.

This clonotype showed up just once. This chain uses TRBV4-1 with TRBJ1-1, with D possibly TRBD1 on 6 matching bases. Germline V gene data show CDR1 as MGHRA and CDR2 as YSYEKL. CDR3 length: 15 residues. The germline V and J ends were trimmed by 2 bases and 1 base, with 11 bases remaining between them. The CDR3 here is CASSQKEGENTEAFF. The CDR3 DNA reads TGCGCCAGCAGCCAAAAGGAGGGGGAGAACACTGAAGCTTTCTTT.